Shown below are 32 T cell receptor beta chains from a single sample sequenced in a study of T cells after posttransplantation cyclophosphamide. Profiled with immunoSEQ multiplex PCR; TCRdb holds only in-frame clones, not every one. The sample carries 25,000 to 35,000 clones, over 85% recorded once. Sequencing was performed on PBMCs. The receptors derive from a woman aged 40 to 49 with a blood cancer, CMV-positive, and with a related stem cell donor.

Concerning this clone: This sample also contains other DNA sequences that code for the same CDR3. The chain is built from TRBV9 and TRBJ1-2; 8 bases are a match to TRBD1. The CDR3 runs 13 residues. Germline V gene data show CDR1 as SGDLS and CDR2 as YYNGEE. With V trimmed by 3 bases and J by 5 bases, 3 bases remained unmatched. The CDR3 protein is CASSEGTGYGYTF. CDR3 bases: TGTGCCAGCAGCGAGGGGACAGGATATGGCTACACCTTC.

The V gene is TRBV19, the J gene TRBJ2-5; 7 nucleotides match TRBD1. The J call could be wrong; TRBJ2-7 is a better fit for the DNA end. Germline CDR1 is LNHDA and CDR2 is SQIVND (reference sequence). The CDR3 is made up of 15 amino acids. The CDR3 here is CASSLRQGYLYEQYF. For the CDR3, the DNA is TGTGCCAGTAGTCTCCGACAGGGCTACCTCTACGAGCAGTACTTC.

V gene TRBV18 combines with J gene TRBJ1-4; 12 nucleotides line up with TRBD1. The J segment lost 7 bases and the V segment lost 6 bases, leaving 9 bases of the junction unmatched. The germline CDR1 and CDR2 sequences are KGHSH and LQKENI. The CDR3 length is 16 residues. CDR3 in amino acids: CASSGTGGAGGEKLFF. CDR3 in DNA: TGTGCCAGCTCTGGGACAGGGGGCGCCGGGGGTGAAAAACTGTTTTTT.

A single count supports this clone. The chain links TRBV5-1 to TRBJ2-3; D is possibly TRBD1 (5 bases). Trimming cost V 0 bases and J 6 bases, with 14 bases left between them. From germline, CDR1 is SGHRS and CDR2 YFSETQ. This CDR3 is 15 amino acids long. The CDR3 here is CASSLAGRQSDTQYF. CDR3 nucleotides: TGCGCCAGCAGCTTGGCCGGCAGACAGAGCGATACGCAGTATTTT. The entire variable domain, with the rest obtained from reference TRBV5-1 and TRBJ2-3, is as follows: KAGVTQTPRYLIKTRGQQVTLSCSPISGHRSVSWYQQTPGQGLQFLFEYFSETQRNKGNFPGRFSGRQFSNSRSEMNVSTLELGDSALYLCASSLAGRQSDTQYFGPGTRLTVL.

The CDR3 sequence: CASSLGTGRNIQETQYF. For the CDR3, the DNA is TGCGCCAGCAGCCTCGGGACAGGCCGTAATATCCAAGAGACCCAGTACTTC. The chain has TRBV4-1 and TRBJ2-5, with 8 nucleotides matching TRBD1. Germline V gene data show CDR1 as MGHRA and CDR2 as YSYEKL. V trimming: 4 bases; J trimming: 1 base; junction bases outside the gene matches: 11. The CDR3 sequence is 17 residues long.

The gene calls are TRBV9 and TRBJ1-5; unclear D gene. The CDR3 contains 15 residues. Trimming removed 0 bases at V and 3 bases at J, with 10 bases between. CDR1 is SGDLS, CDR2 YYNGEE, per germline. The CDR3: CASSVDPGFNQPQHF. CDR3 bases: TGTGCCAGCAGCGTAGACCCAGGCTTCAATCAGCCCCAGCATTTT.

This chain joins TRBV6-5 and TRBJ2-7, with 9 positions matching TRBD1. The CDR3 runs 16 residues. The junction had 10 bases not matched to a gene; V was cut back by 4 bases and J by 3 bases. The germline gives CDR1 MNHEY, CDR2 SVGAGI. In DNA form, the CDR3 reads TGTGCCAGCAGTTCCTCATCCGGGACAGGGTTCTACGAGCAGTACTTC. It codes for CASSSSSGTGFYEQYF.

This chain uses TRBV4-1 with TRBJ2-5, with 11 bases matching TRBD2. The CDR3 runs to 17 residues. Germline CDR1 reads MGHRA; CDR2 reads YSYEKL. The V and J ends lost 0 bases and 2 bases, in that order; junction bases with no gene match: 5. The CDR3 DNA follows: TGCGCCAGCAGCCAAGACCCTAGCGGGGGGCTACAAGAGACCCAGTACTTC. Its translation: CASSQDPSGGLQETQYF.

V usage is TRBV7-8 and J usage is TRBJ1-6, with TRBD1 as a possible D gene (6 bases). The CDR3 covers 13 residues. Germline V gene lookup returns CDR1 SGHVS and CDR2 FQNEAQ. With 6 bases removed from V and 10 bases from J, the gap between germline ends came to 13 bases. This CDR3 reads CASRDGGWSPLHF. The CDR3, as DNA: TGTGCCAGCAGAGATGGGGGCTGGTCACCCCTCCACTTT.

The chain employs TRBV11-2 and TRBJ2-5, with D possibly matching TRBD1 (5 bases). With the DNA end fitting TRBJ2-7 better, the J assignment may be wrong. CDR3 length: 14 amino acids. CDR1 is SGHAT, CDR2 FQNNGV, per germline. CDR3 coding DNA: TGTGCCAGCAGCCGTTCAGGGAATTCCCACGAGCAGTACTTC. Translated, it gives CASSRSGNSHEQYF.

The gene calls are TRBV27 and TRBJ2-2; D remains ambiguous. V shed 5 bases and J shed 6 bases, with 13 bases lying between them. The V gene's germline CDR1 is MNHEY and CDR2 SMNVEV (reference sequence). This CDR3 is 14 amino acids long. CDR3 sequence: CASSPPPSAGELFF. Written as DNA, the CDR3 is TGTGCCAGCAGTCCCCCCCCTAGTGCCGGGGAGCTGTTTTTT.

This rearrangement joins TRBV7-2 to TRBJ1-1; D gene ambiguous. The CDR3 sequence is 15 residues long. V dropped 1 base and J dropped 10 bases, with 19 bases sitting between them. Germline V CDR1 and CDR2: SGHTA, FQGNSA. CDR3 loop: CASSLDPVEEARAFF. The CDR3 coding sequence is TGTGCCAGCAGCTTAGACCCCGTAGAGGAGGCGAGAGCTTTCTTT.

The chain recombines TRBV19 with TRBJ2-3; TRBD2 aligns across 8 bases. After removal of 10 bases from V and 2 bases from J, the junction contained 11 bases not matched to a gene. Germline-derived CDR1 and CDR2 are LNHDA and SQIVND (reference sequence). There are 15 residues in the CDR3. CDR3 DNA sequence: TGTGCCACGAAAGAGCGGGGGCCCACCACAGATACGCAGTATTTT. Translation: CATKERGPTTDTQYF.

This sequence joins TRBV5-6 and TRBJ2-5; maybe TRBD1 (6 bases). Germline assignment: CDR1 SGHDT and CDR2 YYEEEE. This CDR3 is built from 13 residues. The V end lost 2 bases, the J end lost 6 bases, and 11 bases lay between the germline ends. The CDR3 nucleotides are TGTGCCAGCAGCTTAACAGGGCCCCAGACCCAGTACTTC. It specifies CASSLTGPQTQYF.

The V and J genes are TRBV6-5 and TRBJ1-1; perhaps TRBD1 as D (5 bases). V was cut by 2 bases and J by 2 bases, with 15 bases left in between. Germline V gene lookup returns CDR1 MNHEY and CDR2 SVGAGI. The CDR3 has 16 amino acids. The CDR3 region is CASSYTTEGTNTEAFF. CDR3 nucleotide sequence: TGTGCCAGCAGTTACACCACCGAGGGGACTAACACTGAAGCTTTCTTT.

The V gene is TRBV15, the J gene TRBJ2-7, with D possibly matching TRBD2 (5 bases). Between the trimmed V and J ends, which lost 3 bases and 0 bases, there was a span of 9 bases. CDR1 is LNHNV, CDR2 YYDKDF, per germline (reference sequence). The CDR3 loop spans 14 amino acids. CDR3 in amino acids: CATSSVGSSYEQYF. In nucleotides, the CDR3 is TGTGCCACCAGCAGTGTGGGGAGCTCCTACGAGCAGTACTTC.

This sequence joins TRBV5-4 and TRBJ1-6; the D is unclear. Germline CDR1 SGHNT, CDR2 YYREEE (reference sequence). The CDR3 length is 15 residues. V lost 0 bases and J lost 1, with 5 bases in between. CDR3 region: CASSLAGSYNSPLHF. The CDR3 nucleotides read TGTGCCAGCAGCTTGGCGGGTTCCTATAATTCACCCCTCCACTTT. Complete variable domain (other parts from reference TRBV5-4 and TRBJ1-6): ETGVTQSPTHLIKTRGQQVTLRCSSQSGHNTVSWYQQALGQGPQFIFQYYREEENGRGNFPPRFSGLQFPNYSSELNVNALELDDSALYLCASSLAGSYNSPLHFGNGTRLTVT.

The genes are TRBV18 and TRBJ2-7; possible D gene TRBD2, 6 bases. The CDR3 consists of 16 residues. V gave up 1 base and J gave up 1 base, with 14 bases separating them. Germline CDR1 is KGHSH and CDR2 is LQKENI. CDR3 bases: TGTGCCAGCTCACCACTTTCGGCGGGGAGGTCCTACGAGCAGTACTTC. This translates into CASSPLSAGRSYEQYF.

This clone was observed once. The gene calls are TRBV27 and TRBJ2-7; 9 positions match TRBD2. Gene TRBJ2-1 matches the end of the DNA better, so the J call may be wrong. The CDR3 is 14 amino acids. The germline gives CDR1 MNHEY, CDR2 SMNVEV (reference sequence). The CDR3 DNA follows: TGTGCCAGCAGTTTGGCGGGGGGGCCTAATGAGCAGTTCTTC. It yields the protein CASSLAGGPNEQFF.

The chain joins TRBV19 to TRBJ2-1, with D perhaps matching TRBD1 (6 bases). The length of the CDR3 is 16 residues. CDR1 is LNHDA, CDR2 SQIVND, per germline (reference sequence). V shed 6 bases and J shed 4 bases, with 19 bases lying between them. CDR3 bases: TGTGCCAGTAGCCCATCCCCCAGGGGATATTACAATGAGCAGTTCTTC. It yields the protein CASSPSPRGYYNEQFF.

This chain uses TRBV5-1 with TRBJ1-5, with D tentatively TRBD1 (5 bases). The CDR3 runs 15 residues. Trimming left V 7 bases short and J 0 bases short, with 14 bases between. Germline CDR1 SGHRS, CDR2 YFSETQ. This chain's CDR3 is CASSLWGDSNQPQHF. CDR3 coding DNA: TGCGCCAGCTCACTTTGGGGGGATAGCAATCAGCCCCAGCATTTT.

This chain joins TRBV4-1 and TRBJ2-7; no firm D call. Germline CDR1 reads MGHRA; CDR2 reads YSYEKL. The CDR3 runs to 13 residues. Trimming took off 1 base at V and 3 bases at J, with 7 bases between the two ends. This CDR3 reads CASSQGLVYEQYF. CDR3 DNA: TGCGCCAGCAGCCAAGGGCTAGTCTACGAGCAGTACTTC.

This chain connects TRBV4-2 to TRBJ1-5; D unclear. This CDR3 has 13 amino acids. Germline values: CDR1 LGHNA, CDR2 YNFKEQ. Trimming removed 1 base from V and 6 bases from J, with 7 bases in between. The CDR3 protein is CASSQVGVQPQHF. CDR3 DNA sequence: TGTGCCAGCAGCCAAGTCGGAGTTCAGCCCCAGCATTTT.

The CDR3 nucleotides are TGTGCCAGCAGCTTTAGAACAGGGAACGGGATCTCCGAGACCCAGTACTTC. It codes for CASSFRTGNGISETQYF. The chain links TRBV9 to TRBJ2-5; D possibly corresponds to TRBD1 (6 bases). The germline V gene encodes CDR1 SGDLS and CDR2 YYNGEE. CDR3 length: 17 residues. Deletions cut 4 bases from V and 5 bases from J, with 24 bases between.

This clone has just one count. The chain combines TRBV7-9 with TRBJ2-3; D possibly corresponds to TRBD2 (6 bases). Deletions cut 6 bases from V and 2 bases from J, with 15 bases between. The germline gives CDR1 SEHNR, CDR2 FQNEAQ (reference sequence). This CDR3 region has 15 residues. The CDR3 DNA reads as TGTGCCAGCAGAAAAGAGGGGACTTACACAGATACGCAGTATTTT. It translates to CASRKEGTYTDTQYF.

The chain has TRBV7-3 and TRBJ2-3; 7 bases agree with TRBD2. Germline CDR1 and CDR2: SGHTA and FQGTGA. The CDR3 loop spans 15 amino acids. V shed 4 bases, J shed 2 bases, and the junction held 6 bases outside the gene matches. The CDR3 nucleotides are TGTGCCAGCAGCTCAAGCGGGGACTCCACAGATACGCAGTATTTT. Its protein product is CASSSSGDSTDTQYF.

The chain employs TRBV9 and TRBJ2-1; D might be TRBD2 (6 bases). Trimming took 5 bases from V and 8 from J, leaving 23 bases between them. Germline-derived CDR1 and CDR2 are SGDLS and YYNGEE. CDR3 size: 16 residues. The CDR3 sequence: CASSMNRDSSGDEQFF. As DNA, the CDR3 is TGTGCCAGCAGTATGAACCGGGACTCCTCCGGGGATGAGCAGTTCTTC.

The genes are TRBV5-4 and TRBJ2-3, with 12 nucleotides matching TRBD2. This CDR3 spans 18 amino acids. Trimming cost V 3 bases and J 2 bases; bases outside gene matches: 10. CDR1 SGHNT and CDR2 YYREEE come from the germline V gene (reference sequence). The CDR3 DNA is TGTGCCAGCAGCTCCCCGACTAGCGGGGGACTCAACACAGATACGCAGTATTTT. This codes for CASSSPTSGGLNTDTQYF.

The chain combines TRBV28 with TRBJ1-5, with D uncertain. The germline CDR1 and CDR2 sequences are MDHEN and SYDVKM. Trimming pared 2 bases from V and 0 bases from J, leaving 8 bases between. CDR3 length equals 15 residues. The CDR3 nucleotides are TGTGCCAGCAGTTTAGGGCAAATTAGCAATCAGCCCCAGCATTTT. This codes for CASSLGQISNQPQHF.

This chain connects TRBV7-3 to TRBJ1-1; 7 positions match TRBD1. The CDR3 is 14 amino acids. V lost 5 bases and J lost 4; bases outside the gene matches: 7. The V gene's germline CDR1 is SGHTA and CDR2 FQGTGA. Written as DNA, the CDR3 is TGTGCCAGCAGCCCCACCGGGACAGTCACTGAAGCTTTCTTT. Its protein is CASSPTGTVTEAFF. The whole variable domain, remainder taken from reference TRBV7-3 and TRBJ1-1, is GAGVSQTPSNKVTEKGKYVELRCDPISGHTALYWYRQSLGQGPEFLIYFQGTGAADDSGLPNDRFFAVRPEGSVSTLKIQRTERGDSAVYLCASSPTGTVTEAFFGQGTRLTVV.

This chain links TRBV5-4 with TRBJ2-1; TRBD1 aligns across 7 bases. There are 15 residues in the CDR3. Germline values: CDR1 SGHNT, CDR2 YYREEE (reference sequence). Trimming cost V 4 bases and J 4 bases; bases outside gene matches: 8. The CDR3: CASSPPGQTYNEQFF. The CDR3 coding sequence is TGTGCCAGCAGCCCCCCGGGACAGACGTACAATGAGCAGTTCTTC.

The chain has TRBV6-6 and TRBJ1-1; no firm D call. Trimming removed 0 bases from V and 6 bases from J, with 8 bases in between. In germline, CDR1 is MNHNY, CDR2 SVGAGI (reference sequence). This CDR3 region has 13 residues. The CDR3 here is CASSYSGSAEAFF. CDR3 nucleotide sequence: TGTGCCAGCAGTTACTCGGGGAGTGCTGAAGCTTTCTTT.